The rows below give T cell receptor beta chains drawn from one sample of a study of blood T cell repertoires in COVID-19. Here immunoSEQ multiplex PCR was the method, and the copy in TCRdb shows in-frame clones only, minus some. The sample contains approximately 280,000 clones, 70% to 85% of which appear only once. The specimen sequenced was peripheral blood. These TCRs come from a human donor with COVID-19, enrolled during active disease. The donor label of this sample is uncertain. CDR3s include the opening cysteine and the closing phenylalanine or tryptophan. Each record gives: J gene, V gene, clone size, D gene, CDR3 protein, CDR3 DNA. The D gene is left open where the match is weak. Rows give clone size only sometimes, using once, few, many, or a class for an expanded clone.

TRBJ2-7 | TRBV18 | NA | TRBD2 | CASSPYQLADYEQYF | TGTGCCAGCTCACCTTATCAACTAGCGGACTACGAGCAGTACTTC
TRBJ1-2 | TRBV6-2/TRBV6-3 | NA | NA | CASSYSQGYGYTF | TGTGCCAGCAGTTACTCCCAGGGCTATGGCTACACCTTC
TRBJ1-2 | TRBV2 | NA | NA | CASKDGLGGDGYTF | TGTGCCAGCAAGGACGGCCTAGGAGGAGATGGCTACACCTTC
TRBJ1-2 | TRBV3-1/TRBV3-2 | NA | NA | CASSQDLPAGYGYTF | TGTGCCAGCAGCCAAGACCTGCCGGCGGGCTATGGCTACACCTTC
TRBJ2-2 | TRBV11-2 | NA | TRBD1 | CASSLVQGATGELFF | TGTGCCAGCAGCTTGGTACAGGGGGCCACCGGGGAGCTGTTTTTT
TRBJ2-3 | TRBV30 | NA | TRBD2 | CAWSVPTSGRPDTQYF | TGTGCCTGGAGTGTTCCGACTAGCGGGAGACCAGATACGCAGTATTTT
TRBJ2-5 | TRBV7-9 | NA | TRBD1 | CASSDGTGVHKTQYF | TGTGCCAGCAGCGACGGGACAGGGGTTCATAAGACCCAGTACTTC
TRBJ1-2 | TRBV9 | few | NA | CASSADPGYGYTF | TGTGCCAGCAGTGCCGACCCCGGGTATGGCTACACCTTC
TRBJ2-1 | TRBV5-4 | NA | TRBD2 | CASSAGGAGGHNEQFF | TGTGCCAGCAGCGCTGGGGGAGCGGGAGGGCACAATGAGCAGTTCTTC
TRBJ2-5 | TRBV9 | NA | NA | CASSVTLGTQETQYF | TGTGCCAGCAGCGTAACTCTCGGGACTCAAGAGACCCAGTACTTC
TRBJ1-1 | TRBV27 | NA | NA | CASSSGQPEAFF | TGTGCCAGCAGTTCAGGACAGCCTGAAGCTTTCTTT
TRBJ2-7 | TRBV7-2 | NA | TRBD1 | CASSSRTGVSYEQYF | TGTGCCAGCAGCTCGCGGACAGGGGTTTCCTACGAGCAGTACTTC
TRBJ1-2 | TRBV28 | once | NA | CASSLTYSHGYTF | TGTGCCAGCAGTTTAACGTACTCGCATGGCTACACCTTC
TRBJ1-1 | TRBV11-2 | NA | NA | CASSFWAEGTEAFF | TGTGCCAGCAGCTTCTGGGCTGAGGGCACTGAAGCTTTCTTT
TRBJ1-4 | TRBV5-1 | once | NA | CASSLAGDSNEKLFF | TGCGCCAGCAGCTTGGCCGGTGACAGTAATGAAAAACTGTTTTTT
TRBJ2-3 | TRBV18 | once | TRBD2 | CASSPPFQAGGPSTDTQYF | TGTGCCAGCTCACCACCGTTCCAAGCGGGAGGTCCTAGCACAGATACGCAGTATTTT
TRBJ2-7 | TRBV20-1 | NA | NA | CSASGGQGFVYEQYF | TGCAGTGCTAGTGGGGGGCAAGGATTTGTATACGAGCAGTACTTC
TRBJ1-2 | TRBV27 | NA | TRBD1 | CASSLSQGYYGYTF | TGTGCCAGCAGTTTATCACAGGGGTACTATGGCTACACCTTC
TRBJ2-7 | TRBV4-1 | NA | NA | CASSPREEFYEQYF | TGCGCCAGCAGCCCCCGCGAGGAATTCTACGAGCAGTACTTC
TRBJ1-4 | TRBV30 | NA | NA | CAWSVRLGLNEKLFF | TGTGCCTGGAGTGTACGGCTGGGACTCAATGAAAAACTGTTTTTT
TRBJ1-4 | TRBV5-1 | NA | NA | CASSSSGQLNNEKLFF | TGCGCCAGCAGCTCGTCTGGACAGCTTAATAATGAAAAACTGTTTTTT
TRBJ1-5 | TRBV7-5 | NA | NA | CARSLGSRGRWPQHF | TGTGCCAGAAGCTTGGGATCCAGGGGGCGGTGGCCCCAGCATTTT
TRBJ1-2 | TRBV2 | NA | TRBD1 | CASSEWQGDYTF | TGTGCCAGCAGTGAATGGCAGGGGGATTATACCTTC
TRBJ2-7 | TRBV7-2 | few | NA | CASSSGGSSYEQYF | TGTGCCAGCAGCTCTGGGGGGAGCTCCTACGAGCAGTACTTC
TRBJ1-2 | TRBV7-2 | NA | NA | CASSSDLNYGYTF | TGTGCCAGCAGCTCAGATCTTAACTATGGCTACACCTTC
TRBJ1-2 | TRBV3-1/TRBV3-2 | NA | NA | CASARGNYGYTF | TGTGCCAGCGCGCGGGGCAACTATGGCTACACCTTC
TRBJ2-3 | TRBV2 | NA | NA | CASRGDRSSTDTQYF | TGTGCCAGCAGGGGAGACAGGAGCAGCACAGATACGCAGTATTTT
TRBJ1-4 | TRBV9 | NA | NA | CASSVGRGSEKLFF | TGTGCCAGCAGCGTTGGCAGGGGTAGTGAAAAACTGTTTTTT
TRBJ1-3 | TRBV11-2 | NA | TRBD1 | CASSPRQGLSSGNTIYF | TGTGCCAGCAGCCCTCGACAGGGGTTAAGCTCTGGAAACACCATATATTTT
TRBJ1-6 | TRBV7-9 | NA | NA | CASSLVQVRSYNSPLHF | TGTGCCAGCAGCTTAGTACAGGTACGCTCCTATAATTCACCCCTCCACTTT
TRBJ2-1 | TRBV4-3 | few | TRBD2 | CASSESGGSLYNEQFF | TGCGCCAGCAGCGAAAGTGGCGGGAGTCTCTACAATGAGCAGTTCTTC
TRBJ2-5 | TRBV21-1 | NA | NA | CASLKMVAGGPEETQYF | TGTGCCAGCCTCAAGATGGTAGCGGGAGGGCCCGAAGAGACCCAGTACTTC
TRBJ2-7 | TRBV19 | NA | NA | CASSLPGAATYEQYF | TGTGCCAGTAGTCTACCGGGAGCCGCTACCTACGAGCAGTACTTC
TRBJ2-5 | TRBV24-1 | NA | NA | CATQVGAEETQYF | TGTGCCACCCAAGTTGGTGCAGAAGAGACCCAGTACTTC
TRBJ2-1 | TRBV19 | NA | TRBD2 | CASSIEASGRAVYEQFF | TGTGCCAGTAGTATAGAGGCTAGCGGGAGGGCCGTTTATGAGCAGTTCTTC
TRBJ2-7 | TRBV30 | NA | NA | CAWSVGQNAYEQYF | TGTGCCTGGAGTGTAGGACAGAACGCCTACGAGCAGTACTTC
TRBJ2-5 | TRBV28 | NA | TRBD2 | CASSLPEIAGGKTQYF | TGTGCCAGCAGTCTCCCGGAGATAGCGGGGGGGAAGACCCAGTACTTC
TRBJ2-5 | TRBV19 | NA | TRBD2 | CASSTGTSGRETQYF | TGTGCCAGTAGTACCGGGACTAGCGGGAGAGAGACCCAGTACTTC
TRBJ1-4 | TRBV5-4 | NA | TRBD1 | CASSFGQGEKLFF | TGTGCCAGCAGCTTTGGACAGGGGGAAAAACTGTTTTTT
TRBJ2-3 | TRBV28 | NA | NA | CASSLIGSGRQVTQYF | TGTGCCAGCAGTTTAATTGGGAGCGGGCGGCAGGTTACGCAGTATTTT
TRBJ1-1 | TRBV5-1 | NA | NA | CASSRDSGENTEAFF | TGCGCCAGCAGCCGCGACTCAGGGGAGAACACTGAAGCTTTCTTT
TRBJ1-1 | TRBV6-5 | few | NA | CASSYAGEAFF | TGTGCCAGCAGTTACGCCGGGGAAGCTTTCTTT
TRBJ2-3 | TRBV6-1 | NA | NA | CASSEIPGVPDTQYF | TGTGCCAGCAGTGAAATACCGGGGGTCCCAGATACGCAGTATTTT
TRBJ1-2 | TRBV7-8 | NA | TRBD1 | CASSLAGQGTGGYTF | TGTGCCAGCAGCTTAGCGGGACAGGGGACCGGTGGCTACACCTTC
TRBJ1-2 | TRBV7-4 | NA | NA | CASSLAPDGYTF | TGTGCCAGCAGCTTGGCCCCTGATGGCTACACCTTC
TRBJ2-2 | TRBV5-4 | NA | TRBD1 | CASSATGTGALNTGELFF | TGTGCCAGCAGCGCAACCGGGACAGGGGCGCTGAACACCGGGGAGCTGTTTTTT
TRBJ2-7 | TRBV6-6 | NA | TRBD2 | CASSYSTSGISYEQYF | TGTGCCAGCAGTTACTCTACTAGCGGGATATCCTACGAGCAGTACTTC
TRBJ2-7 | TRBV6-1 | NA | NA | CASSDQGSPPYEQYF | TGTGCCAGCAGTGATCAGGGATCTCCCCCCTACGAGCAGTACTTC
TRBJ1-6 | TRBV28 | NA | NA | CASSLSGGRGSSYNSPLHF | TGTGCCAGCAGTTTATCGGGGGGGCGCGGGAGCTCCTATAATTCACCCCTCCACTTT
TRBJ2-2 | TRBV11-3 | NA | TRBD2 | CASSFSSGSWELFF | TGTGCCAGCAGCTTTAGTAGCGGGAGCTGGGAGCTGTTTTTT
TRBJ2-7 | TRBV2 | NA | TRBD1 | CASSEGTVFYEQYF | TGTGCCAGCAGTGAGGGGACAGTGTTCTACGAGCAGTACTTC
TRBJ1-2 | TRBV7-2 | once | NA | CASREGGGDYGYTF | TGTGCCAGCAGGGAGGGCGGAGGAGACTATGGCTACACCTTC
TRBJ2-7 | TRBV5-4 | NA | NA | CASSLLPRGRTYEQYF | TGTGCCAGCAGCCTCCTTCCGCGGGGCCGAACCTACGAGCAGTACTTC
TRBJ2-6 | TRBV10-3 | NA | NA | CAISVGADGANVLTF | TGTGCCATCAGTGTAGGGGCGGATGGGGCCAACGTCCTGACTTTC
TRBJ1-1 | TRBV30 | NA | NA | CACLAGGRQNTEAFF | TGTGCCTGCCTGGCGGGTGGCAGACAGAACACTGAAGCTTTCTTT